This TCR beta chain is from a study of cytomegalovirus exposure and HLA in healthy donors. This clone has only a few counts. With 0 bases clipped from V and 9 bases from J, the junction kept 7 bases outside the gene matches. The CDR3 extends over 15 amino acids. Germline lookup yields CDR1 MGHRA and CDR2 YSYEKL. PCR used 60 Vbeta primers and 13 Jbeta primers. TCRdb's table, derived via immunoSEQ multiplex PCR, lists solely in-frame clones and lacks some. The table has about 120,000 clones, 77% seen once; the top ten hold about 3.7%. V is TRBV4-1 and J is TRBJ1-5; 8 nucleotides line up with TRBD1. Sequencing was done on a sample of PBMCs. This TCR was recovered from a human donor in good health. CDR3 nucleotide sequence: TGCGCCAGCAGCCAAGAGGGACAGGCCTCGATGCCCCAGCATTTT. This encodes CASSQEGQASMPQHF.